Listed below are T cell receptor beta chains from one sample, sequenced in a study of blood T cell repertoires in COVID-19. TCRdb keeps only in-frame clones here, not all; method: immunoSEQ multiplex PCR. The sample lists more than 250,000 clones, around 86% occurring once. The material sequenced was peripheral blood. These receptor sequences come from a woman in her forties or fifties with acute or convalescent COVID-19. The CDR3 runs from the conserved cysteine through the conserved F or W. Each record gives: CDR3 DNA, CDR3 protein, D gene, clone size, J gene, V gene. D genes are given only for firm matches. Size is omitted from some rows. Given values are once, few, many or a class for expanded clones.

CDR3nt: TGTGCCACCAGCAGGGAGAGGTGGGGGACAGGTGAATCTGGAAACACCATATATTTT
CDR3aa: CATSRERWGTGESGNTIYF
d_gene: TRBD1
abundance: .
j_gene: TRBJ1-3
v_gene: TRBV15

CDR3nt: TGTGCCAGCAGTTACTCAGCGCAGGGTCTTTCAGTCTGGGATCAGCCCCAGCATTTT
CDR3aa: CASSYSAQGLSVWDQPQHF
d_gene: .
abundance: .
j_gene: TRBJ1-5
v_gene: TRBV6-2/TRBV6-3

CDR3nt: TGTGCCTGGTTTAAAGAGGGCCATATTGATGGCTACACCTTC
CDR3aa: CAWFKEGHIDGYTF
d_gene: .
abundance: few
j_gene: TRBJ1-2
v_gene: TRBV30

CDR3nt: TGTGCCAGCAGCCCTTGGGACTTCAACAATGAGCAGTTCTTC
CDR3aa: CASSPWDFNNEQFF
d_gene: .
abundance: once
j_gene: TRBJ2-1
v_gene: TRBV9

CDR3nt: TGCGCCAGCAGCCGGGGCCAGGGGACGGCTGAAGCTTTCTTT
CDR3aa: CASSRGQGTAEAFF
d_gene: .
abundance: .
j_gene: TRBJ1-1
v_gene: TRBV5-1

CDR3nt: TGTGCCAGCAGCGCATTCTACACCAACCGGGACAGGGACTATGGCTACACCTTC
CDR3aa: CASSAFYTNRDRDYGYTF
d_gene: TRBD1
abundance: .
j_gene: TRBJ1-2
v_gene: TRBV9

CDR3nt: TGCGCCAGCAGCAAAAACCGGGACGTCGGAAACAGGGGTCAGCCCCAGCATTTT
CDR3aa: CASSKNRDVGNRGQPQHF
d_gene: TRBD1
abundance: once
j_gene: TRBJ1-5
v_gene: TRBV4-1

CDR3nt: TGTGCCAGTAGTATTTTTCGGGCAGTTCCAGGGGAGCAGTTCTTC
CDR3aa: CASSIFRAVPGEQFF
d_gene: .
abundance: .
j_gene: TRBJ2-1
v_gene: TRBV19

CDR3nt: TGTGCCACCAGTGATTCTAGGACAGGGAATCAGCCCCAGCATTTT
CDR3aa: CATSDSRTGNQPQHF
d_gene: TRBD1
abundance: .
j_gene: TRBJ1-5
v_gene: TRBV24-1

CDR3nt: TGCAGCGTTCTTCAGGGGGCGGGTGAAAAACTGTTTTTT
CDR3aa: CSVLQGAGEKLFF
d_gene: TRBD1
abundance: .
j_gene: TRBJ1-4
v_gene: TRBV29-1

CDR3nt: TGCGCCAGCAGGACTAGCGGAGCACTATCCTACGAGCAGTACTTC
CDR3aa: CASRTSGALSYEQYF
d_gene: TRBD2
abundance: .
j_gene: TRBJ2-7
v_gene: TRBV5-1

CDR3nt: TGTGCCAGTAGGGGGCGGGGCGCGGGCCTAGGACAGCCCCAGCATTTT
CDR3aa: CASRGRGAGLGQPQHF
d_gene: .
abundance: .
j_gene: TRBJ1-5
v_gene: TRBV19

CDR3nt: TGTGCCAGCAGCTTGGGAGGCCGGTCCTACGAGCAGTACTTC
CDR3aa: CASSLGGRSYEQYF
d_gene: .
abundance: .
j_gene: TRBJ2-7
v_gene: TRBV7-2

CDR3nt: TGTGCCAGCAGCCAAGGGACAGGGGGCCTTACTCAGCCCCAGCATTTT
CDR3aa: CASSQGTGGLTQPQHF
d_gene: TRBD1
abundance: .
j_gene: TRBJ1-5
v_gene: TRBV4-2

CDR3nt: TGTGCCAGCAGTACTCGACAGGATCTTTCCTACGAGCAGTACTTC
CDR3aa: CASSTRQDLSYEQYF
d_gene: .
abundance: once
j_gene: TRBJ2-7
v_gene: TRBV28

CDR3nt: TGTGCCAGCAGTCCTATTCCAGGGTACACCGGGGAGCTGTTTTTT
CDR3aa: CASSPIPGYTGELFF
d_gene: .
abundance: .
j_gene: TRBJ2-2
v_gene: TRBV6-5

CDR3nt: TGTGCCACCAGTGAGCTGCGGGCCGGGGAGCTGTTTTTT
CDR3aa: CATSELRAGELFF
d_gene: .
abundance: .
j_gene: TRBJ2-2
v_gene: TRBV24-1

CDR3nt: TGCGCCAGCAGCCTGGGACTAGCGGAATCCTACGAGCAGTACTTC
CDR3aa: CASSLGLAESYEQYF
d_gene: TRBD2
abundance: few
j_gene: TRBJ2-7
v_gene: TRBV5-1

CDR3nt: TGTGCCAGCAGTCTTCAAGCCGGGGAGGGAAACACCATATATTTT
CDR3aa: CASSLQAGEGNTIYF
d_gene: .
abundance: once
j_gene: TRBJ1-3
v_gene: TRBV3-1/TRBV3-2

CDR3nt: TGTGCCAGCAGCGTTCGGTCTACTGATAACTATGGCTACACCTTC
CDR3aa: CASSVRSTDNYGYTF
d_gene: .
abundance: .
j_gene: TRBJ1-2
v_gene: TRBV9

CDR3nt: TGTGCCAGCAGCCGATCCGGGACAGGGGAGGTCCCTTTCTACGAGCAGTACTTC
CDR3aa: CASSRSGTGEVPFYEQYF
d_gene: TRBD1
abundance: .
j_gene: TRBJ2-7
v_gene: TRBV7-8

CDR3nt: TGTGCCAGCAGATCTACAGGGGCCCCTAACTATGGCTACACCTTC
CDR3aa: CASRSTGAPNYGYTF
d_gene: TRBD1
abundance: once
j_gene: TRBJ1-2
v_gene: TRBV28

CDR3nt: TGTGCCAGCAGCTTAGAGATGGGCGCTGAAGCTTTCTTT
CDR3aa: CASSLEMGAEAFF
d_gene: .
abundance: .
j_gene: TRBJ1-1
v_gene: TRBV11-2

CDR3nt: TGTGCCAGCACCCGTGGGGGCTTTCAGCCCCAGCATTTT
CDR3aa: CASTRGGFQPQHF
d_gene: .
abundance: .
j_gene: TRBJ1-5
v_gene: TRBV12-3/TRBV12-4

CDR3nt: TGTGCCAGCAGTTCTAGACTTCAGGGCTATAGCAATCAGCCCCAGCATTTT
CDR3aa: CASSSRLQGYSNQPQHF
d_gene: .
abundance: .
j_gene: TRBJ1-5
v_gene: TRBV6-2/TRBV6-3

CDR3nt: TGTGCCAGCAGCTTGGACCCGGGACAGGGGAAATCCTACGAGCAGTACTTC
CDR3aa: CASSLDPGQGKSYEQYF
d_gene: TRBD1
abundance: .
j_gene: TRBJ2-7
v_gene: TRBV5-4

CDR3nt: TGTGCCAGCAGCAAAAGGAGATCCGGAGCCAGTGGGGGCTACACCTTC
CDR3aa: CASSKRRSGASGGYTF
d_gene: .
abundance: .
j_gene: TRBJ1-2
v_gene: TRBV21-1

CDR3nt: TGTGCCAGCAGCTTCGCAGGGCCTCGAGGCTACACCTTC
CDR3aa: CASSFAGPRGYTF
d_gene: .
abundance: .
j_gene: TRBJ1-2
v_gene: TRBV11-2

CDR3nt: TGCGCCAGTGCTTACGGGACAGGGGACTACAATGAGCAGTTCTTC
CDR3aa: CASAYGTGDYNEQFF
d_gene: TRBD1
abundance: few
j_gene: TRBJ2-1
v_gene: TRBV5-1

CDR3nt: TGTGCCTGGAGTACAACAAAAACAGGGGGCTATCAGCCCCAGCATTTT
CDR3aa: CAWSTTKTGGYQPQHF
d_gene: TRBD1
abundance: .
j_gene: TRBJ1-5
v_gene: TRBV30

CDR3nt: TGTGCCATCAGGCCAACAGGGAACACCGGGGAGCTGTTTTTT
CDR3aa: CAIRPTGNTGELFF
d_gene: .
abundance: .
j_gene: TRBJ2-2
v_gene: TRBV10-3

CDR3nt: TGTGCCAGCAGCGTAACAGGTGGGAACACTGAAGCTTTCTTT
CDR3aa: CASSVTGGNTEAFF
d_gene: .
abundance: .
j_gene: TRBJ1-1
v_gene: TRBV9

CDR3nt: TGTGCCAGCTCACCACCCACAGGGAGAAGGGGTGAGCAGTTCTTC
CDR3aa: CASSPPTGRRGEQFF
d_gene: .
abundance: .
j_gene: TRBJ2-1
v_gene: TRBV18

CDR3nt: TGCGCCAGCAGCCAGGACCGGGACAGGGAAGTGGGGGAGCTGTTTTTT
CDR3aa: CASSQDRDREVGELFF
d_gene: TRBD1
abundance: .
j_gene: TRBJ2-2
v_gene: TRBV4-1

CDR3nt: TGTGCCAGCAGTGAATGGGCAGACAATCAGCCCCAGCATTTT
CDR3aa: CASSEWADNQPQHF
d_gene: .
abundance: .
j_gene: TRBJ1-5
v_gene: TRBV2

CDR3nt: TGCGCCAGCAGCCCAAAAGACAGGACCAATTCACCCCTCCACTTT
CDR3aa: CASSPKDRTNSPLHF
d_gene: .
abundance: .
j_gene: TRBJ1-6
v_gene: TRBV4-3